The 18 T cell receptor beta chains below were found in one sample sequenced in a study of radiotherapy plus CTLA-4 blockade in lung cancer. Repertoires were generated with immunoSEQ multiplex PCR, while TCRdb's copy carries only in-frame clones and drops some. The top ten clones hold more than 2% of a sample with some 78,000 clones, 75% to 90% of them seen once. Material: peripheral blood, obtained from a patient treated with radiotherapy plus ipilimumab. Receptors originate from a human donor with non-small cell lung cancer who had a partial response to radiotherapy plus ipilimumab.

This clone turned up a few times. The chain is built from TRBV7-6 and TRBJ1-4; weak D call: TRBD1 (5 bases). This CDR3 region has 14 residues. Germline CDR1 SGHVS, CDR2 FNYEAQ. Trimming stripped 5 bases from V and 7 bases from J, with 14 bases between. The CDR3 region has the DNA TGTGCCAGCAGCCGGCAGGGCGTGGGTGAAAAACTGTTTTTT. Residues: CASSRQGVGEKLFF. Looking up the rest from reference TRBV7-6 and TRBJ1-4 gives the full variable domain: GAGVSQSPRYKVTKRGQDVALRCDPISGHVSLYWYRQALGQGPEFLTYFNYEAQQDKSGLPNDRFSAERPEGSISTLTIQRTEQRDSAMYRCASSRQGVGEKLFFGSGTQLSVL.

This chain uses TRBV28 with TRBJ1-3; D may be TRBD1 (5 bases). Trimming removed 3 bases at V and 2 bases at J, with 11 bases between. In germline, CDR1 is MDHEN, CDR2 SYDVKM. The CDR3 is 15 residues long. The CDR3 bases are TGTGCCAGCAGTTTTCAGGGAGGTCCTGGAAACACCATATATTTT. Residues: CASSFQGGPGNTIYF.

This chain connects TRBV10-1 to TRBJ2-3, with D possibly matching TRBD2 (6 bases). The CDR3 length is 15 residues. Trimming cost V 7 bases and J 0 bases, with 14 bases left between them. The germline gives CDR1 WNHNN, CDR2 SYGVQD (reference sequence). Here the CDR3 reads CASTPTRTSTDTQYF. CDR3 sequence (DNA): TGCGCCAGCACTCCGACTAGAACTAGCACAGATACGCAGTATTTT.

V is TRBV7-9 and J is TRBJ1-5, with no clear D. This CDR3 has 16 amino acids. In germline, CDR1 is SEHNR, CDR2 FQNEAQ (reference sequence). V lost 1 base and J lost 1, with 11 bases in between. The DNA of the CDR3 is TGTGCCAGCAGCTTAGTTAACGGGAAGAGCAATCAGCCCCAGCATTTT. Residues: CASSLVNGKSNQPQHF. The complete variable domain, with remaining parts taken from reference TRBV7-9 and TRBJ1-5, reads DTGVSQNPRHKITKRGQNVTFRCDPISEHNRLYWYRQTLGQGPEFLTYFQNEAQLEKSRLLSDRFSAERPKGSFSTLEIQRTEQGDSAMYLCASSLVNGKSNQPQHFGDGTRLSIL.

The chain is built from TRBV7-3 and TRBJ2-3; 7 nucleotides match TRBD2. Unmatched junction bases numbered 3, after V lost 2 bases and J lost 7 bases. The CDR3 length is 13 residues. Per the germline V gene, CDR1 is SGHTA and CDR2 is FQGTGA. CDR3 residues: CASSLGGTNTQYF. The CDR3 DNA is TGTGCCAGCAGCTTAGGGGGGACTAATACGCAGTATTTT. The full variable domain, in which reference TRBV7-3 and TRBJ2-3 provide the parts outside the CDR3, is GAGVSQTPSNKVTEKGKYVELRCDPISGHTALYWYRQSLGQGPEFLIYFQGTGAADDSGLPNDRFFAVRPEGSVSTLKIQRTERGDSAVYLCASSLGGTNTQYFGPGTRLTVL.

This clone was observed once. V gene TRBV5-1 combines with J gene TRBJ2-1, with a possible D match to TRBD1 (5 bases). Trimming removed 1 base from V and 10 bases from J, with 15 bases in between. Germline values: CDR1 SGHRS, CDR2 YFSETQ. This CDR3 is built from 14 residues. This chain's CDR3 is CASSLLQLQGEQFF. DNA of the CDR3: TGCGCCAGCAGCTTGCTCCAATTGCAGGGAGAGCAGTTCTTC.

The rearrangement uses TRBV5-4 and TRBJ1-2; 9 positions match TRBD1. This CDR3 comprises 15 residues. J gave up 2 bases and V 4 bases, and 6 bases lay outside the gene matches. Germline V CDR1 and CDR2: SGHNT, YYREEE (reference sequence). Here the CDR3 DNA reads TGTGCCAGCAGCCCGGGGGGGACAGGGAACTATGGCTACACCTTC. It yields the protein CASSPGGTGNYGYTF.

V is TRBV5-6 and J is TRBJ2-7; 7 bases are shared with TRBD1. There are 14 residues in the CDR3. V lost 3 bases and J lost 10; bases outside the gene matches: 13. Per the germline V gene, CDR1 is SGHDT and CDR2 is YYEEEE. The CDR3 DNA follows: TGTGCCAGCAGCTCCCGGGACAGCAACAAGTACCAGTACGTC. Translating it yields CASSSRDSNKYQYV.

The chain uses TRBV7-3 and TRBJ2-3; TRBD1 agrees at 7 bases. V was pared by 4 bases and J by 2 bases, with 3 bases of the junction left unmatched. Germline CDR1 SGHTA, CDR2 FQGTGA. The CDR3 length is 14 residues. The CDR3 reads CASSSTGTTDTQYF. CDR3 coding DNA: TGTGCCAGCAGCTCGACAGGGACCACAGATACGCAGTATTTT.

The CDR3 sequence: CAWIRGWTGELFF. The CDR3 DNA follows: TGTGCCTGGATCAGGGGATGGACCGGGGAGCTGTTTTTT. The J gene is TRBJ2-2, the V gene TRBV30, with D maybe TRBD1 (6 bases). This CDR3 has 13 amino acids. The germline gives CDR1 GTSNPN, CDR2 SVGIG (reference sequence). V was shortened by 4 bases and J by 5 bases, with 11 bases between the two germline ends.

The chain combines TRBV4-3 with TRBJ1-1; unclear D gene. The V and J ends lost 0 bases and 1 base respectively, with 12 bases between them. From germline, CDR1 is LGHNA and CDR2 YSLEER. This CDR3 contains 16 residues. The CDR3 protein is CASSQDPLTRNTEAFF. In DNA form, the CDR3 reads TGCGCCAGCAGCCAAGATCCCCTGACTCGGAACACTGAAGCTTTCTTT.

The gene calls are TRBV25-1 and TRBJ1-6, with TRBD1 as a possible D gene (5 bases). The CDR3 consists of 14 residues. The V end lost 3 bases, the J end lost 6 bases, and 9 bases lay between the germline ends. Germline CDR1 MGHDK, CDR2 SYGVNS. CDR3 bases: TGTGCCAGCAGTGAGACAGAGGTTAATTCACCCCTCCACTTT. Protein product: CASSETEVNSPLHF.

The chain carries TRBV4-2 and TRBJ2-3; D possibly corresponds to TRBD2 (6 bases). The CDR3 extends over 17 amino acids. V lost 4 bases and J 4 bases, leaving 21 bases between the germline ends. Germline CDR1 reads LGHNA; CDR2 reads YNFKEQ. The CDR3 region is CASSPDGLGSRADTQYF. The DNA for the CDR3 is TGTGCCAGCAGCCCAGATGGACTCGGGAGTCGGGCAGATACGCAGTATTTT.

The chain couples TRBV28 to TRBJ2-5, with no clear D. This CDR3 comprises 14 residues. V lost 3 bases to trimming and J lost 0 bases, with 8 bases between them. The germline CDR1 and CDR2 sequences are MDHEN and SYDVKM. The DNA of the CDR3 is TGTGCCAGCAGTTTGGGCAGCCACCAAGAGACCCAGTACTTC. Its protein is CASSLGSHQETQYF.

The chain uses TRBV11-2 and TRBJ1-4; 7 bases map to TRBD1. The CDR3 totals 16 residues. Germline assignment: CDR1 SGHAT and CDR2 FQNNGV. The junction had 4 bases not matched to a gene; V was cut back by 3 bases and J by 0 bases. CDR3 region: CASSLGQLSTNEKLFF. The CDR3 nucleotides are TGTGCCAGCAGCTTGGGACAGCTATCAACTAATGAAAAACTGTTTTTT. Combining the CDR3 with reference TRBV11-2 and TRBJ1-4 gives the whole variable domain EAGVAQSPRYKIIEKRQSVAFWCNPISGHATLYWYQQILGQGPKLLIQFQNNGVVDDSQLPKDRFSAERLKGVDSTLKIQPAKLEDSAVYLCASSLGQLSTNEKLFFGSGTQLSVL.

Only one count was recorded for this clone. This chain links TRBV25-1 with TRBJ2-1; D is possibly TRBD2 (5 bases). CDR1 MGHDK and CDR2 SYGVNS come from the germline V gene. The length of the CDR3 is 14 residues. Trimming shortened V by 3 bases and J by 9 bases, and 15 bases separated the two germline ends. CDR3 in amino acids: CASSEYQLATEQFF. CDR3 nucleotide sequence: TGTGCCAGCAGTGAGTATCAGCTAGCAACTGAGCAGTTCTTC. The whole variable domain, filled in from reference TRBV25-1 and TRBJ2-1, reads EADIYQTPRYLVIGTGKKITLECSQTMGHDKMYWYQQDPGMELHLIHYSYGVNSTEKGDLSSESTVSRIRTEHFPLTLESARPSHTSQYLCASSEYQLATEQFFGPGTRLTVL.

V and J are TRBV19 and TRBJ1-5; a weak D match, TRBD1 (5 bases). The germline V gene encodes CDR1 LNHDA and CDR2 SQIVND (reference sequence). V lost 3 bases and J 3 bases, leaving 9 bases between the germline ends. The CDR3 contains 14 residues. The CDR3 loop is CASSMSTVNQPQHF. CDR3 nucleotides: TGTGCCAGTAGTATGTCGACAGTCAATCAGCCCCAGCATTTT.

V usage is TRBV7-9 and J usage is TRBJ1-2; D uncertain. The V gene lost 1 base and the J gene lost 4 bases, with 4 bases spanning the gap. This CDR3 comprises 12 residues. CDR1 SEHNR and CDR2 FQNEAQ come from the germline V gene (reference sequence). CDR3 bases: TGTGCCAGCAGCTTAGACAGCTATGGCTACACCTTC. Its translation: CASSLDSYGYTF.